Given below is one T cell receptor beta chain in context. This sample was included in a study of T cells of healthy individuals. Via MiXCR, TCRdb re-called the 5' RACE reads, giving one row per CDR3 protein. The table records some 69,000 distinct CDR3 sequences, roughly 15% of them present only once. Germline CDR1 reads SGHTA; CDR2 reads FQGNSA. The V gene end was trimmed by 10 bases and the J gene end by 2 bases; junction bases not matched to a gene: 9. This CDR3 is built from 16 residues. This TCR came from a human donor in good health. The rearrangement links TRBV7-2 to TRBJ2-3; 13 bases are a match to TRBD2. DNA for the CDR3: TGTGCCACCAGGGCGGGACTAGCGGGATCCACAGATACGCAGTATTTT. This gives the protein CATRAGLAGSTDTQYF.